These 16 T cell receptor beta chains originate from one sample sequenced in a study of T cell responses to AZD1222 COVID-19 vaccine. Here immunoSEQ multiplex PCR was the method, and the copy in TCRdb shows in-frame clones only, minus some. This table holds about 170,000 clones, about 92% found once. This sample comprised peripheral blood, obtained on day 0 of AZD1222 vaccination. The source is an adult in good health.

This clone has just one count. The CDR3: CASSFAGGGNQPQHF. For the CDR3, the DNA is TGTGCCAGCAGTTTTGCAGGGGGCGGCAATCAGCCCCAGCATTTT. The rearrangement joins TRBV27 to TRBJ1-5; 8 bases fit TRBD1. Per germline, CDR1 MNHEY and CDR2 SMNVEV (reference sequence). Germline trimming cut 3 bases from V and 2 bases from J; bases unmatched to any gene: 3. The CDR3 consists of 15 residues.

CDR3 DNA sequence: TGTGCCAGCAGTGAATCGAGGGGAAAACTGTTTTTT. Translation: CASSESRGKLFF. The rearrangement joins TRBV6-1 to TRBJ1-4; D may be TRBD1 (5 bases). The germline CDR1 and CDR2 sequences are MNHNS and SASEGT. This CDR3 contains 12 residues. V lost 2 bases to trimming and J lost 10 bases, with 8 bases between them.

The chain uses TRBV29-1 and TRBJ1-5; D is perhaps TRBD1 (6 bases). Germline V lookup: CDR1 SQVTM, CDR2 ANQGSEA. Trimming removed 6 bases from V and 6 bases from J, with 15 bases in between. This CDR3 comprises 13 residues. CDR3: CSVSGTPSQPQHF. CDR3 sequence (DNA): TGCAGCGTCTCCGGGACACCGTCTCAGCCCCAGCATTTT.

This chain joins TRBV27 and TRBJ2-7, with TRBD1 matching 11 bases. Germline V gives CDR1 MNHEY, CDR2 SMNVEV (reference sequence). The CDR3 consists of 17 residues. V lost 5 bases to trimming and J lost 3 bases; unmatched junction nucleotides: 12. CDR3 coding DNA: TGTGCCAGCAGTCCCGATCCCCGGGACAGGGGGTACTACGAGCAGTACTTC. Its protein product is CASSPDPRDRGYYEQYF.

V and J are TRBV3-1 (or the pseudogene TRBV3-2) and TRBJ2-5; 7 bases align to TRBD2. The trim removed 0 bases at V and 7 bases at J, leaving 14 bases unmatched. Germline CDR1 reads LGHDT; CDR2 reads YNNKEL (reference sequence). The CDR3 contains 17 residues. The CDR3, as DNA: TGTGCCAGCAGCCAAGATCCCCCTGGACGGGGGGTGGGGACCCAGTACTTC. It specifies CASSQDPPGRGVGTQYF.

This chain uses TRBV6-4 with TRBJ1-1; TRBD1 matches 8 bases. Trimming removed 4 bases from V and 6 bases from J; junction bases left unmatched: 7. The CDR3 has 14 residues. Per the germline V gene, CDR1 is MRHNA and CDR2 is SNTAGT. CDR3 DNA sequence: TGTGCCAGCAGTGCAAATACAGGGGGTTCTGAAGCTTTCTTT. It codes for CASSANTGGSEAFF.

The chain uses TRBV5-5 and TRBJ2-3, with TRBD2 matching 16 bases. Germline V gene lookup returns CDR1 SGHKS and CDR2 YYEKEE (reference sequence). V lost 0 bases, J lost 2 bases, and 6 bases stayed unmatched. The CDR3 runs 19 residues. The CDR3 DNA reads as TGTGCCAGCAGCTTGGGGGGACTAGCGGGAGGGCCGTACACAGATACGCAGTATTTT. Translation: CASSLGGLAGGPYTDTQYF.

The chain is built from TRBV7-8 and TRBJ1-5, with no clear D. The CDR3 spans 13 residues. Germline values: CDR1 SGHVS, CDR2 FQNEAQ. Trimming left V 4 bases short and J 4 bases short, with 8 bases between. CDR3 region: CASSSHRNQPQHF. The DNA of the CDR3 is TGTGCCAGCAGCTCCCATCGTAATCAGCCCCAGCATTTT.

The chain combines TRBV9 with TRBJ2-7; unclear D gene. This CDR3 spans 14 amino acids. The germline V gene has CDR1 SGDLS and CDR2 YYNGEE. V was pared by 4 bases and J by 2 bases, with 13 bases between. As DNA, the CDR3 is TGTGCCAGCAGCCAACTCCCGGCGGCCTACGAGCAGTACTTC. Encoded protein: CASSQLPAAYEQYF.

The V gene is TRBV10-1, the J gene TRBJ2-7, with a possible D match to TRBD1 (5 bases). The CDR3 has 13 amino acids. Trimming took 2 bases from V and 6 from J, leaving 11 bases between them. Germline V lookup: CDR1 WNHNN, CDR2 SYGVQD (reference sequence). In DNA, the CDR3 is TGCGCCAGCAGTGAGACAGGCCCCACCGAGCAGTACTTC. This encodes CASSETGPTEQYF.

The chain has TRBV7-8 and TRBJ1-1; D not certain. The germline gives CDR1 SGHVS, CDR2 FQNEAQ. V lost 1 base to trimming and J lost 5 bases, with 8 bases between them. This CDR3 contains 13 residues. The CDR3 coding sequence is TGTGCCAGCAGCTTAGGAGACGGGACTGAAGCTTTCTTT. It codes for CASSLGDGTEAFF.

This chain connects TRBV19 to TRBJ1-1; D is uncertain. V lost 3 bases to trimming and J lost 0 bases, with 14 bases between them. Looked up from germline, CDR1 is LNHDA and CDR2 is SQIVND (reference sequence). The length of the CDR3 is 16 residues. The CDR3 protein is CASSIWSTIMNTEAFF. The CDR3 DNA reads TGTGCCAGTAGTATCTGGAGCACCATAATGAACACTGAAGCTTTCTTT.

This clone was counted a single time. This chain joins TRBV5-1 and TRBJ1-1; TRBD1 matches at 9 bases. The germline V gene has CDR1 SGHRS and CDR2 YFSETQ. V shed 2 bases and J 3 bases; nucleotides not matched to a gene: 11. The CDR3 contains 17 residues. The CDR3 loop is CASSLGDRVRAYTEAFF. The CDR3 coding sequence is TGCGCCAGCAGCTTAGGGGACAGGGTGCGGGCGTACACTGAAGCTTTCTTT.

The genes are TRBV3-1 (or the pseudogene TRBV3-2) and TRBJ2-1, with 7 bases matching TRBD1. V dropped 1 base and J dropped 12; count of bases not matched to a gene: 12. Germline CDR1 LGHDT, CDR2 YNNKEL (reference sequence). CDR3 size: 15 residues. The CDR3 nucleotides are TGTGCCAGCAGCCAAGGAAAGGGGGCTGTTTCTGGGCAGTTCTTC. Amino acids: CASSQGKGAVSGQFF.

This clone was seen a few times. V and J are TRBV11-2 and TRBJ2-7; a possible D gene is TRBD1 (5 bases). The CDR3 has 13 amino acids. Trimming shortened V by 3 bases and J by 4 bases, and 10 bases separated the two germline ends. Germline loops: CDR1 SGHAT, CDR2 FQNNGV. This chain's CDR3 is CASSFNRKYEQYF. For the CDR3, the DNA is TGTGCCAGCAGCTTTAACAGGAAATACGAGCAGTACTTC.

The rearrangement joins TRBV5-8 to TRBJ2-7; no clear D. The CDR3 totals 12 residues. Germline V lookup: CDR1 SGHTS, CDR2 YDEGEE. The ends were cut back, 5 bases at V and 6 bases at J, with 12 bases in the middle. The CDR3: CASSQPGIEQYF. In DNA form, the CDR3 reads TGTGCCAGCAGTCAACCTGGAATCGAGCAGTACTTC. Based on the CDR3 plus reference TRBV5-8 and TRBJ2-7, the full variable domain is EAGVTQSPTHLIKTRGQQATLRCSPISGHTSVYWYQQALGLGLQFLLWYDEGEERNRGNFPPRFSGRQFPNYSSELNVNALELEDSALYLCASSQPGIEQYFGPGTRLTVT.